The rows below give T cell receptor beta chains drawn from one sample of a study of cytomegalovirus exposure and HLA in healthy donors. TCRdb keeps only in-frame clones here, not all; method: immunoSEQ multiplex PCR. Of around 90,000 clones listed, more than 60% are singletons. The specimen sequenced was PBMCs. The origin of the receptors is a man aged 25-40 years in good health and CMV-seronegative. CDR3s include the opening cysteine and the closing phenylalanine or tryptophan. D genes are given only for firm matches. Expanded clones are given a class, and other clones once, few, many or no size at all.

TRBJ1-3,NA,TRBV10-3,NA,CAISDTGLTGNTIYF,TGTGCCATCAGTGATACGGGGTTGACTGGAAACACCATATATTTT
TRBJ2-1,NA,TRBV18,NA,CASSPQGIHEQFF,TGTGCCAGCTCACCCCAGGGTATTCATGAGCAGTTCTTC
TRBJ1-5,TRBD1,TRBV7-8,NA,CASSPMGQSYSNQPQHF,TGTGCCAGCAGCCCGATGGGACAGAGTTATAGCAATCAGCCCCAGCATTTT
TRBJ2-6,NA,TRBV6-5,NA,CASKLSGAGANVLTF,TGTGCCAGCAAACTTTCCGGGGCTGGGGCCAACGTCCTGACTTTC
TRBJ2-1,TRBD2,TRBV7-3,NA,CASSPTSGDYNEQFF,TGTGCCAGCAGCCCGACTAGCGGGGATTACAATGAGCAGTTCTTC
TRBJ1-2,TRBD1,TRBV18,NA,CASSPGQGGTSNYGYTF,TGTGCCAGCTCACCCGGACAGGGGGGAACCTCTAACTATGGCTACACCTTC
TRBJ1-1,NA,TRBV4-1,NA,CASSQKGDTEAFF,TGCGCCAGCAGCCAGAAGGGGGACACTGAAGCTTTCTTT
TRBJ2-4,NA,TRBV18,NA,CASSPIITELDKNIQYF,TGTGCCAGCTCACCAATTATCACGGAGTTAGACAAAAACATTCAGTACTTC
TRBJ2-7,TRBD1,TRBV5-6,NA,CASSVGQGSYEQYF,TGTGCCAGCAGCGTCGGACAGGGGAGCTACGAGCAGTACTTC
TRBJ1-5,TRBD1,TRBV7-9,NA,CASSLEGAGGNQPQHF,TGTGCCAGCAGCTTAGAGGGGGCAGGCGGCAATCAGCCCCAGCATTTT
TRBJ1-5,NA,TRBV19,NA,CASSIVWAGDINQPQHF,TGTGCCAGTAGTATAGTATGGGCAGGGGACATTAATCAGCCCCAGCATTTT
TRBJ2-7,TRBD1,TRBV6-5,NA,CASSYSRQGVSYEQYF,TGTGCCAGCAGTTACTCGAGACAGGGGGTATCCTACGAGCAGTACTTC
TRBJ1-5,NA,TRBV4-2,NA,CASSQDRSNQPQHF,TGTGCCAGCAGCCAAGATCGTAGCAATCAGCCCCAGCATTTT
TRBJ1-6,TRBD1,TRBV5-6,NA,CASSPRQGANNSPLHF,TGTGCCAGCAGCCCCCGACAGGGCGCAAATAATTCACCCCTCCACTTT
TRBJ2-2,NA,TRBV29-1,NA,CSVLGYRDTQANTGELFF,TGCAGCGTCCTGGGATATAGGGACACACAAGCGAACACCGGGGAGCTGTTTTTT
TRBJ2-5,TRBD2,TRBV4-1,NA,CASSQDRWRGSGETQYF,TGCGCCAGCAGCCAAGATCGGTGGCGGGGGAGCGGAGAGACCCAGTACTTC
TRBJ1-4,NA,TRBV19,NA,CASSSGVLQRNEKLFF,TGTGCCAGTAGTTCGGGGGTTTTACAGAGGAATGAAAAACTGTTTTTT
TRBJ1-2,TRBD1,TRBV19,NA,CASSPRTSGTGGNYGYTF,TGTGCCAGTAGTCCGCGAACGTCCGGGACAGGGGGCAACTATGGCTACACCTTC
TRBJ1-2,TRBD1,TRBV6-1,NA,CASKLEQGAGRGYTF,TGTGCCAGCAAATTAGAACAGGGGGCAGGTCGTGGCTACACCTTC
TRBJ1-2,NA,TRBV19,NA,CASRQAAHYGYTF,TGTGCCAGTAGACAGGCGGCCCACTATGGCTACACCTTC
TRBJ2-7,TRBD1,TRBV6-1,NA,CASSEPGQGFVEQYF,TGTGCCAGCAGTGAGCCGGGACAGGGCTTCGTCGAGCAGTACTTC
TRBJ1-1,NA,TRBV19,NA,CASRAFGGMNTEAFF,TGTGCCAGTAGAGCCTTTGGAGGCATGAACACTGAAGCTTTCTTT
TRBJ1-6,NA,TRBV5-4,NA,CASSPEPGSPLHF,TGTGCCAGCAGCCCCGAGCCGGGTTCACCCCTCCACTTT
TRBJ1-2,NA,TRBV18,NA,CASSPSEDSNYGYTF,TGTGCCAGCTCACCCTCAGAAGACAGTAACTATGGCTACACCTTC
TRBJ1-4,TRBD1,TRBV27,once,CASSLAGGPNEKLFF,TGTGCCAGCAGTTTAGCAGGGGGGCCTAATGAAAAACTGTTTTTT
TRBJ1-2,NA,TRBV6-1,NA,CASSVNQGTAYGYTF,TGTGCCAGCAGTGTGAACCAGGGGACCGCGTATGGCTACACCTTC
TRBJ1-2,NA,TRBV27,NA,CASSPGQFYGYTF,TGTGCCAGCAGCCCCGGACAGTTCTATGGCTACACCTTC
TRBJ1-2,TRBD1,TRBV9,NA,CASNPGTAQRYGYTF,TGTGCCAGCAACCCCGGGACAGCCCAACGGTATGGCTACACCTTC
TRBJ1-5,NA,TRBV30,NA,CAWSPSSGNQPQHF,TGTGCCTGGAGTCCGAGCTCGGGTAATCAGCCCCAGCATTTT
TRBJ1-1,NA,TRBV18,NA,CASSPGGGVGTEAFF,TGTGCCAGCTCACCTGGAGGGGGGGTGGGCACTGAAGCTTTCTTT
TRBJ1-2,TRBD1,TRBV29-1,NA,CSAPRDRDNYGYTF,TGCAGCGCCCCCCGCGACAGGGACAACTATGGCTACACCTTC